This record looks at one T cell receptor beta chain sequence and its context. The antigen remains undetermined. Per the germline V gene, CDR1 is SGHRS and CDR2 is YFSETQ. V dropped 2 bases and J dropped 1 base, with 9 bases sitting between them. This CDR3 has 14 residues. The PCR contained 60 Vbeta and 13 Jbeta primers. Method: immunoSEQ multiplex PCR; TCRdb's copy keeps in-frame clones and lacks some. The sample yields some 150,000 clones, approximately 86% seen once. This entry belongs to a study of cytomegalovirus exposure and HLA in healthy donors. Study observations and caveats: It was reported that TCR beta sequences correctly inferred the HLA-A and HLA-B alleles for most subjects.

What was sequenced was PBMCs. The chain employs TRBV5-1 and TRBJ2-5, with D possibly matching TRBD1 (5 bases). The TCR was taken from a woman aged 50 to 60 in good health and CMV-seropositive. In DNA, the CDR3 is TGCGCCAGCAGCTTAGAAAGGGGCCAAGAGACCCAGTACTTC. Its protein product is CASSLERGQETQYF.